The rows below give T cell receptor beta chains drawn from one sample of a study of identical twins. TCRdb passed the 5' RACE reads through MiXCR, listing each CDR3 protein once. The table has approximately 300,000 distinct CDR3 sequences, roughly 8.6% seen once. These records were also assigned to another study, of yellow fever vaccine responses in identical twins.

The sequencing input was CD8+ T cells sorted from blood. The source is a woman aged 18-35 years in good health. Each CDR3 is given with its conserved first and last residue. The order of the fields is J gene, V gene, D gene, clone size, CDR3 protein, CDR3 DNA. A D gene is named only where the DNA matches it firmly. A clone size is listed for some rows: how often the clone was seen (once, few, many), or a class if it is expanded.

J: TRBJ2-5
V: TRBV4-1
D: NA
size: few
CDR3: CASSQGFGETQYF
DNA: TGCGCCAGCAGCCAAGGGTTTGGGGAGACCCAGTACTTC

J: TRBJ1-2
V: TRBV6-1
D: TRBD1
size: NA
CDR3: CASSFEGQGAQADGYTF
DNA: TGTGCCAGCAGCTTTGAGGGACAGGGGGCGCAGGCGGATGGCTACACCTTC

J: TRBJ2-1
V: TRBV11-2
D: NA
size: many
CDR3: CASSLTRRVRDNEQFF
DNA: TGTGCCAGCAGTTTGACGCGACGGGTTAGGGACAATGAGCAGTTCTTC

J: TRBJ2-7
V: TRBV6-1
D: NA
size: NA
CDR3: CASSEGGLTYEQYF
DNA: TGTGCCAGCAGTGAAGGAGGATTGACCTACGAGCAGTACTTC

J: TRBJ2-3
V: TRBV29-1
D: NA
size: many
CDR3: CSVRQGLSDTQYF
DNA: TGCAGCGTTAGGCAGGGCCTATCAGATACGCAGTATTTT

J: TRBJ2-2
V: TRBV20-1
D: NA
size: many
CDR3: CSATKLGAGELFF
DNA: TGCAGTGCCACAAAGCTGGGGGCCGGGGAGCTGTTTTTT

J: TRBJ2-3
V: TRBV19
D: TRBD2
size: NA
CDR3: CASSIWGGPADTQYF
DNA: TGTGCCAGTAGTATTTGGGGAGGGCCGGCAGATACGCAGTATTTT

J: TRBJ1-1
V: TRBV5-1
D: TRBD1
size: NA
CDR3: CASSLRTGGGWNTEAFF
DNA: TGCGCCAGCAGCTTGCGGACAGGGGGCGGATGGAACACTGAAGCTTTCTTT

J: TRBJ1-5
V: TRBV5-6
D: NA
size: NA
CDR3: CASSPLGIQPQHF
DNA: TGTGCCAGCAGCCCGCTTGGGATTCAGCCCCAGCATTTT

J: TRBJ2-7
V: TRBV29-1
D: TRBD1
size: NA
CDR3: CSVVDRALSYEQYF
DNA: TGCAGCGTTGTGGACAGGGCGCTCTCCTACGAGCAGTACTTC

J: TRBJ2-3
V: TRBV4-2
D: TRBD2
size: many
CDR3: CASSQDPASGSDTQYF
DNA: TGTGCCAGCAGCCAAGATCCGGCTAGCGGGAGTGATACGCAGTATTTT

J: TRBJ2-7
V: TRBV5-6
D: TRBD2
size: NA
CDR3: CASSLGLAEYEQYF
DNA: TGTGCCAGCAGCCTCGGACTAGCGGAGTACGAGCAGTACTTC

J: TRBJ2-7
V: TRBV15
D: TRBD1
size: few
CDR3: CATSARDRGLYEQYF
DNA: TGTGCCACCAGCGCGCGGGACAGGGGGCTCTACGAGCAGTACTTC

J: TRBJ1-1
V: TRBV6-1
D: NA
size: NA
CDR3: CASDVNFETGAMNTEAFF
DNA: TGTGCCAGCGATGTCAACTTCGAAACTGGGGCCATGAACACTGAAGCTTTCTTT

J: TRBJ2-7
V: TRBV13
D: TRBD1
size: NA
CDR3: CARSLTGGTSEQYF
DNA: TGTGCCAGGAGCTTGACAGGGGGTACGAGCGAGCAGTACTTC

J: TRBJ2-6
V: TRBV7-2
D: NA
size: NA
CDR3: CASSLMFDGANVLTF
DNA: TGTGCCAGCAGCTTAATGTTTGATGGGGCCAACGTCCTGACTTTC

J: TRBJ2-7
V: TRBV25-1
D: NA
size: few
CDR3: CASSEILMGPLPTF
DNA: TGTGCCAGCAGTGAAATCCTAATGGGTCCTCTTCCCACGTTC

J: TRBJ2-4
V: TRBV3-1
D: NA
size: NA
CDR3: CASSQVTGAGIQCF
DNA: TGTGCCAGCAGCCAAGTTACGGGGGCGGGCATTCAGTGCTTC